The 28 T cell receptor beta chains listed next were all sequenced from one sample in a study of blood T cell repertoires in COVID-19. Repertoires were generated with immunoSEQ multiplex PCR, while TCRdb's copy carries only in-frame clones and drops some. The sample records under 500,000 clones, 70% to 90% being singletons. Material for sequencing was PBMCs or T cells enriched from blood (not recorded which). These receptors all stem from a woman under 30 with acute COVID-19.

The V call is TRBV5-1, the J call TRBJ1-1, with D possibly being TRBD1 (6 bases). V lost 4 bases to trimming and J lost 7 bases, with 23 bases between them. The CDR3 spans 16 residues. Germline V gene data show CDR1 as SGHRS and CDR2 as YFSETQ. The CDR3, as DNA: TGCGCCAGCAGCCCGAGGCTCGACACGGGGGGGCTTGAAGCTTTCTTT. It translates to CASSPRLDTGGLEAFF.

This clone has only one observation. This chain joins TRBV7-3 and TRBJ2-5, with D possibly matching TRBD2 (5 bases). V was shortened by 6 bases and J by 4 bases, with 15 bases between the two germline ends. Germline CDR1 and CDR2: SGHTA and FQGTGA. The CDR3 consists of 14 residues. The CDR3 DNA follows: TGTGCCAGCAGTCCCACTAGGATGGGAGAGACCCAGTACTTC. It specifies CASSPTRMGETQYF.

The V call is TRBV5-4, the J call TRBJ2-7; 10 nucleotides agree with TRBD1. Germline loops: CDR1 SGHNT, CDR2 YYREEE (reference sequence). V gave up 2 bases and J gave up 6 bases; unmatched junction bases: 5. CDR3 length equals 14 residues. The CDR3 sequence: CASSFRDRGPEQYF. The CDR3 DNA sequence: TGTGCCAGCAGCTTCCGGGACAGGGGTCCCGAGCAGTACTTC.

The V and J genes are TRBV20-1 and TRBJ2-3; D not resolved. Germline V CDR1 and CDR2: DFQATT, SNEGSKA (reference sequence). V was cut by 3 bases and J by 2 bases, with 9 bases left in between. This CDR3 region has 13 residues. The CDR3, as DNA: TGCAGTGCTAGTTTCCGGTCCACAGATACGCAGTATTTT. It yields the protein CSASFRSTDTQYF.

This chain joins TRBV27 and TRBJ1-2; 9 bases are a match to TRBD1. In germline, CDR1 is MNHEY, CDR2 SMNVEV (reference sequence). There are 15 residues in the CDR3. J gave up 4 bases and V 8 bases, and 11 bases lay outside the gene matches. The DNA for the CDR3 is TGTGCCAGCCGAAGCCCGGGACAGGGTTCCTATGGCTACACCTTC. Translated, it gives CASRSPGQGSYGYTF.

A single count supports this clone. The chain combines TRBV6-5 with TRBJ1-2; 8 nucleotides line up with TRBD1. Germline loops: CDR1 MNHEY, CDR2 SVGAGI. This CDR3 has 14 amino acids. Trimming at V came to 7 bases and at J to 3 bases, leaving 7 bases not matched to a gene. The CDR3 sequence is CASKTGGYHYGYTF. The CDR3 region has the DNA TGTGCCAGCAAAACAGGGGGTTATCACTATGGCTACACCTTC.

V gene TRBV5-6 combines with J gene TRBJ2-7, with 14 bases that match TRBD2. V trimming: 3 bases; J trimming: 2 bases; junction bases outside the gene matches: 13. Germline V gives CDR1 SGHDT, CDR2 YYEEEE. The CDR3 loop spans 19 amino acids. The CDR3 reads CASSSPGLAGERGTYEQYF. CDR3 DNA sequence: TGTGCCAGCAGCTCCCCGGGACTAGCGGGAGAGAGGGGGACCTACGAGCAGTACTTC.

This clone was seen a few times. V gene TRBV6-1 combines with J gene TRBJ1-2; 9 nucleotides match TRBD1. V was pared by 3 bases and J by 3 bases, with 8 bases of the junction left unmatched. In germline, CDR1 is MNHNS, CDR2 SASEGT. The CDR3 contains 16 residues. As DNA, the CDR3 is TGTGCCAGCAGTGACCTTAGTACAGGGGGCTACTATGGCTACACCTTC. Translating it yields CASSDLSTGGYYGYTF.

V is TRBV11-2 and J is TRBJ2-1; 7 nucleotides agree with TRBD1. The V gene end was trimmed by 7 bases and the J gene end by 3 bases; junction bases not matched to a gene: 9. The germline V gene encodes CDR1 SGHAT and CDR2 FQNNGV. CDR3 length: 15 residues. The chain's CDR3 is CASNQPGQSYNEQFF. The CDR3 DNA reads TGTGCCAGCAACCAACCGGGACAGAGCTACAATGAGCAGTTCTTC.

This chain joins TRBV9 and TRBJ2-1, with 9 bases that match TRBD1. The germline V gene encodes CDR1 SGDLS and CDR2 YYNGEE. Germline trimming cut 5 bases from V and 8 bases from J; bases unmatched to any gene: 14. CDR3 length equals 16 residues. As DNA, the CDR3 is TGTGCCAGCAGTATCACCGGGACAGGGCCTTTGGATGAGCAGTTCTTC. Its translation: CASSITGTGPLDEQFF.

This chain uses TRBV20-1 with TRBJ1-5; D gene unclear. The length of the CDR3 is 13 residues. The V and J ends lost 3 bases and 5 bases respectively, with 11 bases between them. The germline CDR1 and CDR2 sequences are DFQATT and SNEGSKA (reference sequence). CDR3 region: CSASGGVYQPQHF. CDR3 in DNA: TGCAGTGCTAGTGGTGGAGTGTATCAGCCCCAGCATTTT.

The chain combines TRBV6-5 with TRBJ2-5; TRBD2 matches 11 bases. Germline V gene sequence: CDR1 MNHEY, CDR2 SVGAGI. The CDR3 consists of 15 residues. The V gene end was trimmed by 5 bases and the J gene end by 3 bases; junction bases not matched to a gene: 5. Here the CDR3 DNA reads TGTGCCAGCAGTCCGGGACTAGCGGTAAAAGAGACCCAGTACTTC. Amino acid sequence: CASSPGLAVKETQYF.

CDR3 in DNA: TGTGCCAGCAGCTCGCTAGCGGGAGGTTTCTACGAGCAGTACTTC. Its translation: CASSSLAGGFYEQYF. The V call is TRBV7-2, the J call TRBJ2-7, with TRBD2 matching over 11 bases. Looked up from germline, CDR1 is SGHTA and CDR2 is FQGNSA. Germline trimming cut 4 bases from V and 3 bases from J; bases unmatched to any gene: 5. This CDR3 has 15 amino acids.

This chain uses TRBV6-5 with TRBJ2-7; possibly TRBD1 for D (6 bases). Germline V gives CDR1 MNHEY, CDR2 SVGAGI. V lost 6 bases to trimming and J lost 3 bases, with 15 bases between them. CDR3 length: 14 residues. The CDR3 nucleotides read TGTGCCAGCAGGAAGGGAACAGGGAGCTACGAGCAGTACTTC. It specifies CASRKGTGSYEQYF.

This chain uses TRBV5-1 with TRBJ2-7, with D perhaps TRBD1 (6 bases). Looked up from germline, CDR1 is SGHRS and CDR2 is YFSETQ. The CDR3 is 15 residues long. Trimming removed 4 bases at V and 2 bases at J, with 16 bases between. CDR3 loop: CASSRSQGAAYEQYF. The CDR3 nucleotides read TGCGCCAGCAGCCGGTCACAGGGAGCGGCCTACGAGCAGTACTTC.

The chain employs TRBV2 and TRBJ1-3; 8 positions match TRBD1. CDR3 size: 14 residues. CDR1 is SNHLY, CDR2 FYNNEI, per germline. The ends lost 6 bases at V and 3 bases at J; junction bases unmatched: 4. The CDR3 DNA sequence: TGTGCCAGCAGCGGGGACAGGAGTGGAAACACCATATATTTT. Its translation: CASSGDRSGNTIYF.

The chain has TRBV5-4 and TRBJ1-2; the D gene is possibly TRBD1 (5 bases). V lost 3 bases, J lost 8 bases, and 20 bases lay in between. CDR3 length equals 15 residues. CDR1 is SGHNT, CDR2 YYREEE, per germline (reference sequence). The CDR3 nucleotides read TGTGCCAGCAGCTCCGGCGGGGGAGAAGGATTCGGCTACACCTTC. Protein product: CASSSGGGEGFGYTF.

The chain carries TRBV19 and TRBJ2-3; D is perhaps TRBD2 (6 bases). The CDR3 sequence is 16 residues long. Germline V gene data show CDR1 as LNHDA and CDR2 as SQIVND (reference sequence). Trimming pared 5 bases from V and 5 bases from J, leaving 20 bases between. The CDR3 reads CASSLTGTEAGDTQYF. The CDR3 region has the DNA TGTGCCAGTAGTCTCACCGGGACCGAAGCGGGAGATACGCAGTATTTT.

The chain combines TRBV27 with TRBJ2-5, with D possibly TRBD1 on 5 matching bases. Germline CDR1 reads MNHEY; CDR2 reads SMNVEV (reference sequence). The CDR3 length is 14 residues. The germline V and J ends were trimmed by 3 bases and 3 bases, with 11 bases remaining between them. CDR3 DNA: TGTGCCAGCAGTTTCTGGGGCAGAGAAGAGACCCAGTACTTC. Protein: CASSFWGREETQYF.

The chain links TRBV5-1 to TRBJ2-2; 7 bases map to TRBD1. The V gene's germline CDR1 is SGHRS and CDR2 YFSETQ. CDR3 length: 15 residues. Trimming at V came to 4 bases and at J to 4 bases, leaving 7 bases not matched to a gene. The CDR3 region is CASSNRQGSTGELFF. The CDR3 nucleotides read TGCGCCAGCAGCAACCGACAGGGATCCACCGGGGAGCTGTTTTTT.

This chain connects TRBV7-9 to TRBJ2-7, with 9 bases matching TRBD1. This CDR3 region has 13 residues. Germline lookup yields CDR1 SEHNR and CDR2 FQNEAQ (reference sequence). With 11 bases clipped from V and 3 bases from J, the junction kept 8 bases outside the gene matches. Written as DNA, the CDR3 is TGTGCCTCACAGCCGGGACAGGGCTACGAGCAGTACTTC. This translates into CASQPGQGYEQYF.

CDR3 protein: CASSKQALGQFF. The CDR3 nucleotides are TGTGCCAGCAGCAAACAGGCTTTGGGGCAGTTCTTC. The rearrangement uses TRBV3-1 (or the pseudogene TRBV3-2) and TRBJ2-1; D perhaps matches TRBD1 (5 bases). The CDR3 consists of 12 residues. From germline, CDR1 is LGHDT and CDR2 YNNKEL (reference sequence). The V and J ends lost 5 bases and 12 bases respectively, with 14 bases between them.

This clone showed up just a few times. This sequence joins TRBV25-1 and TRBJ1-2, with TRBD1 as a possible D gene (5 bases). The V and J ends lost 3 bases and 8 bases respectively, with 13 bases between them. This CDR3 comprises 13 residues. The V gene's germline CDR1 is MGHDK and CDR2 SYGVNS. CDR3 loop: CASSDPGRRGYTF. DNA of the CDR3: TGTGCCAGCAGTGATCCAGGGAGGCGGGGCTACACCTTC.

The chain joins TRBV11-2 to TRBJ1-5; 8 bases match TRBD1. Unmatched junction bases numbered 5, after V lost 1 base and J lost 6 bases. CDR3 length: 15 amino acids. Germline V gives CDR1 SGHAT, CDR2 FQNNGV. CDR3 region: CASSLGQGSGQPQHF. The CDR3 DNA sequence: TGTGCCAGCAGCTTAGGACAGGGGAGCGGTCAGCCCCAGCATTTT.

This clone was seen a single time. This chain uses TRBV18 with TRBJ1-2; 7 nucleotides align to TRBD1. The CDR3 is made up of 15 amino acids. Germline V gives CDR1 KGHSH, CDR2 LQKENI. The ends lost 4 bases at V and 3 bases at J; junction bases unmatched: 8. CDR3 protein: CASSLTGTVHYGYTF. As DNA, the CDR3 is TGTGCCAGCTCACTTACCGGGACAGTTCACTATGGCTACACCTTC.

The CDR3 reads CSSGQSVYNEQFF. CDR3 nucleotide sequence: TGCAGCTCCGGACAGTCCGTTTACAATGAGCAGTTCTTC. The chain links TRBV29-1 to TRBJ2-1, with D possibly being TRBD1 (6 bases). The CDR3 runs 13 residues. The ends were cut back, 8 bases at V and 4 bases at J, with 15 bases in the middle. The V gene's germline CDR1 is SQVTM and CDR2 ANQGSEA.

This CDR3 is CASSLAGQPQHF. In DNA, the CDR3 is TGTGCCAGCAGCTTAGCGGGGCAGCCCCAGCATTTT. This rearrangement joins TRBV11-2 to TRBJ1-5; D uncertain. V lost 1 base and J lost 7, with 5 bases in between. The CDR3 totals 12 residues. In germline, CDR1 is SGHAT, CDR2 FQNNGV.

The V gene is TRBV18, the J gene TRBJ1-4; 10 bases map to TRBD1. Per the germline V gene, CDR1 is KGHSH and CDR2 is LQKENI. CDR3 length: 16 amino acids. V lost 3 bases and J lost 8; bases outside the gene matches: 9. CDR3 nucleotides: TGTGCCAGCTCACCTATGACAGGGGGCGTGAGAGAAAAACTGTTTTTT. Translated: CASSPMTGGVREKLFF.